This T cell receptor (beta chain) was obtained from a study of blood T cell repertoires in COVID-19. Across the study: Sites across the United States, Italy and Spain contributed samples from acute and convalescent COVID-19. PBMCs, B-cell-depleted T cells, or T cells were the source of the cDNA or gDNA that made up the material.

The sample holds a few counts of this clone. Original handling: For nucleated cells, counts were estimated from reference gene primer amplification. TCRdb keeps only in-frame clones here, not all; method: immunoSEQ multiplex PCR. For V, J and clone size, that table is used; D and trimming come from the DNA. The sample includes around 140,000 clones, roughly 79% seen only once; the top ten take less than 2%. This CDR3 is 17 amino acids long. J was trimmed by 5 bases and V by 4 bases; bases with no gene match: 7. Germline CDR1 reads LGHNA; CDR2 reads YNFKEQ. The sequence was collected from a woman aged 60-75 years with acute or convalescent COVID-19. The sequenced sample consisted of peripheral blood. V usage is TRBV4-2 and J usage is TRBJ2-1; 14 bases agree with TRBD2. The CDR3 DNA reads as TGTGCCAGCAGCCCCGGACTAGCGGGAGGTGGCCACAATGAGCAGTTCTTC. This codes for CASSPGLAGGGHNEQFF.